This entry is about one T cell receptor (beta chain). Its antigen is still unknown. One end of the junction varies from germline; a read error may be responsible. The sample comes from a study of post-analysis software for immune sequencing data. Carried by the TCR beta cDNA libraries were unique molecular identifiers. A population of 1 to 10 million T cells gave rise to roughly 500,000 cDNA molecules. TCRdb fed the PCR reads into MiXCR, producing one record per CDR3 protein. The table lists 750,000 to 950,000 distinct CDR3 sequences, about 50% of them singletons. The CDR3 extends over 17 amino acids. Germline V gene lookup returns CDR1 MGHRA and CDR2 YSYEKL. Findings of the study overall: Co-batched samples clustered tightly together by F measure. Controls showed lower frequencies than patients for five TRBV segments, and TRBV5-6, TRBV5-1 and TRBV20-1 were among these.

This sequence originates from a girl aged 5-17 years with multiple sclerosis. The chain is built from TRBV4-1 and TRBJ2-2, with D maybe TRBD1 (6 bases). The sample was blood. The CDR3 sequence is CASNQGPPGANTGELFF. The CDR3 nucleotides are TGCGCCAGCAACCAAGGTCCCCCAGGGGCTAACACCGGGGAGCTGTTTTTT.